A selection of T cell receptor beta chains follows, all from one sample in a study of spatial heterogeneity in lung cancer. Using its own MiXCR run on the 5' RACE reads, TCRdb lists one record per CDR3 protein. The table has roughly 17,000 distinct CDR3 sequences, more than 8.5% seen once. The sequencing here drew on PBMCs, taken at follow-up. The receptors here all came from a female donor with early-stage non-small cell lung cancer. CDR3s include the opening cysteine and the closing phenylalanine or tryptophan. The order of the fields is V gene, D gene, J gene, clone size, CDR3 protein, CDR3 DNA. D genes are given only for firm matches. Clone size appears in some rows only: once, few, many, or a class for an expanded clone.

v_gene: TRBV6-2/TRBV6-3; d_gene: TRBD2; j_gene: TRBJ2-7; abundance: many; CDR3aa: CASTKGGTSGSYEQYF; CDR3nt: TGTGCCAGCACCAAGGGAGGAACTAGCGGCTCCTACGAGCAGTACTTC
v_gene: TRBV5-6; d_gene: .; j_gene: TRBJ1-6; abundance: many; CDR3aa: CASTRTGLKTSPLHF; CDR3nt: TGTGCCAGCACCAGGACGGGACTGAAAACTTCACCCCTCCACTTT
v_gene: TRBV11-2; d_gene: TRBD2; j_gene: TRBJ2-5; abundance: many; CDR3aa: CASSPLTSGGGSQYF; CDR3nt: TGTGCCAGCAGTCCCCTTACTAGCGGGGGGGGTTCCCAGTACTTC
v_gene: TRBV11-1; d_gene: .; j_gene: TRBJ1-6; abundance: few; CDR3aa: CASSLVADLLSPLHF; CDR3nt: TGTGCCAGCAGCTTAGTGGCGGATCTCCTTTCACCCCTCCACTTT
v_gene: TRBV4-3; d_gene: TRBD1; j_gene: TRBJ2-1; abundance: .; CDR3aa: CASSQDTQGEYWYEQFF; CDR3nt: TGCGCCAGCAGCCAAGATACCCAGGGGGAATATTGGTATGAGCAGTTCTTC
v_gene: TRBV30; d_gene: .; j_gene: TRBJ2-7; abundance: medium-sized; CDR3aa: CAWSWTEGDEQYF; CDR3nt: TGTGCCTGGAGTTGGACGGAGGGGGACGAGCAGTACTTC
v_gene: TRBV27; d_gene: TRBD1; j_gene: TRBJ1-1; abundance: many; CDR3aa: CASSSWTGGDTEAFF; CDR3nt: TGTGCCAGCAGTTCCTGGACAGGGGGGGACACTGAAGCTTTCTTT
v_gene: TRBV6-8; d_gene: .; j_gene: TRBJ2-1; abundance: many; CDR3aa: CASSYLAGYNEQFF; CDR3nt: TGTGCCAGCAGTTATTTGGCGGGTTACAATGAGCAGTTCTTC
v_gene: TRBV28; d_gene: TRBD1; j_gene: TRBJ1-3; abundance: many; CDR3aa: CASSFPPGQGAASGNTIYF; CDR3nt: TGTGCCAGCAGTTTTCCACCGGGACAGGGGGCTGCCTCTGGAAACACCATATATTTT
v_gene: TRBV5-1; d_gene: .; j_gene: TRBJ2-7; abundance: .; CDR3aa: CASRPDSYEQYF; CDR3nt: TGCGCCAGCAGACCCGACAGCTACGAGCAGTACTTC
v_gene: TRBV6-6; d_gene: .; j_gene: TRBJ2-7; abundance: many; CDR3aa: CASSPPRSVSSYEQYF; CDR3nt: TGTGCCAGCAGCCCCCCCAGGTCCGTCAGCTCCTACGAGCAGTACTTC
v_gene: TRBV30; d_gene: .; j_gene: TRBJ1-2; abundance: many; CDR3aa: CASDRDTTNYGYTF; CDR3nt: TGTGCCTCGGACCGGGACACCACTAACTATGGCTACACCTTC
v_gene: TRBV20-1; d_gene: TRBD2; j_gene: TRBJ2-3; abundance: many; CDR3aa: CSVTSGSTDTQYF; CDR3nt: TGCAGTGTTACTAGCGGGAGCACAGATACGCAGTATTTT
v_gene: TRBV4-1; d_gene: TRBD1; j_gene: TRBJ2-2; abundance: many; CDR3aa: CARVVGDSNTGELFF; CDR3nt: TGCGCCAGGGTGGTTGGGGACAGCAACACCGGGGAGCTGTTTTTT
v_gene: TRBV6-2/TRBV6-3; d_gene: .; j_gene: TRBJ1-1; abundance: many; CDR3aa: CASSYRGWQGMLGEAFF; CDR3nt: TGTGCCAGCAGTTACCGGGGCTGGCAGGGAATGCTGGGCGAAGCTTTCTTT
v_gene: TRBV30; d_gene: .; j_gene: TRBJ1-2; abundance: many; CDR3aa: CAWSSPGGASYGYTF; CDR3nt: TGTGCCTGGAGTTCTCCGGGGGGCGCCTCCTATGGCTACACCTTC
v_gene: TRBV20-1; d_gene: TRBD1; j_gene: TRBJ1-6; abundance: many; CDR3aa: CSARTGTGTSPLHF; CDR3nt: TGCAGTGCTAGGACCGGGACAGGGACATCACCCCTCCACTTT
v_gene: TRBV7-7; d_gene: TRBD1; j_gene: TRBJ2-1; abundance: many; CDR3aa: CASSPGTGRSDEQFF; CDR3nt: TGTGCTAGCAGTCCTGGGACAGGCCGTTCGGATGAGCAGTTCTTC
v_gene: TRBV20-1; d_gene: .; j_gene: TRBJ2-2; abundance: many; CDR3aa: CSARTRDTYTGELFF; CDR3nt: TGCAGTGCTAGGACCCGGGACACTTACACCGGGGAGCTGTTTTTT
v_gene: TRBV18; d_gene: TRBD2; j_gene: TRBJ2-1; abundance: many; CDR3aa: CASSPPGLAVNEQFF; CDR3nt: TGTGCCAGCTCACCCCCGGGACTAGCGGTCAATGAGCAGTTCTTC
v_gene: TRBV18; d_gene: TRBD1; j_gene: TRBJ2-7; abundance: many; CDR3aa: CASSPGTAWYEQYF; CDR3nt: TGTGCCAGCTCACCCGGGACAGCATGGTACGAGCAGTACTTC
v_gene: TRBV4-1; d_gene: .; j_gene: TRBJ2-5; abundance: many; CDR3aa: CASSQVVSETQYF; CDR3nt: TGCGCCAGCAGCCAAGTGGTGAGCGAGACCCAGTACTTC